The present T cell receptor (beta chain) was sequenced within a study of T-cell memory formation after mild COVID-19. The CDR3 is made up of 18 amino acids. The V gene lost 2 bases and the J gene lost 2 bases, with 18 bases spanning the gap. Germline lookup yields CDR1 KGHDR and CDR2 SFDVKD. Via MiXCR, TCRdb re-called the 5' RACE reads, giving one row per CDR3 protein. The repertoire holds 450,000 to 700,000 distinct CDR3 sequences, with about 20% as singletons. Input material: PBMCs or a T cell subset sorted from them (not recorded which). This chain uses TRBV24-1 with TRBJ2-4; tentatively, D is TRBD2 (6 bases). The TCR originated in an adult woman who had mild COVID-19 (a few samples of this study predate the infection). Cell type and time point are not known. CDR3 amino acids: CATSDSDGMRGSKNIQYF. CDR3 nucleotide sequence: TGTGCCACCAGTGATTCGGACGGGATGCGGGGTTCCAAAAACATTCAGTACTTC.